This T cell receptor beta chain was profiled in a study of vaccination and CD4 T cells after COVID-19. Across the whole study: For each participant, vaccination comprised two doses of either the BNT162b2 or the mRNA-1273 vaccine. Overlapping peptides of the spike proteins of SARS-CoV-2, HCoV-NL63, HCoV-OC43 and HCoV-229E were used for cell stimulation.

This clonotype was counted between two and nine times. Its antigen is unidentified. As for treatment: approximately nine-day PBMC culture with coronavirus spike peptide pools or control peptides (ViraFEST assay). All positive PCR tests were dated between March and December 2020, predating US Alpha, Beta and Delta variants. Cultured CD4+ T-cell DNA underwent Oncomine TCR Beta short-read sequencing. From the PCR reads, TCRdb called clonotypes with MiXCR, one entry per CDR3 protein. The data contain over 10,000 distinct CDR3 sequences, about 56% of them singletons. The sample comprised CD4+ T cells from blood, cultured in vitro. This clonotype originated in a human donor who had recovered from COVID-19.

The CDR3 loop reads CASSWTRASGNTGELFF. The CDR3 DNA is TGTGCCAGCAGCTGGACGAGGGCTAGCGGTAACACCGGGGAGCTGTTTTTT. The chain joins TRBV7-7 to TRBJ2-2; 7 nucleotides align to TRBD2. The length of the CDR3 is 17 residues. From germline, CDR1 is SSHAT and CDR2 FNYEAQ (reference sequence). Trimming at V came to 4 bases and at J to 2 bases, leaving 10 bases not matched to a gene.